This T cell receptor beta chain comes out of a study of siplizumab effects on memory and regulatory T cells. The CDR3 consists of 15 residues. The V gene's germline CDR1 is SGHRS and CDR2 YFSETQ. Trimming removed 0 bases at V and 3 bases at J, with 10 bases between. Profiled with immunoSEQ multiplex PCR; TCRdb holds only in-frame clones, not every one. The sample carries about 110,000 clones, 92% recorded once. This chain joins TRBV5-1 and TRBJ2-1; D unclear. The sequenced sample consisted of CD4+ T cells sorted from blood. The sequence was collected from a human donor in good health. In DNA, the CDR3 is TGCGCCAGCAGCTTGGAAGACTCGTACTACAATGAGCAGTTCTTC. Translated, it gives CASSLEDSYYNEQFF.